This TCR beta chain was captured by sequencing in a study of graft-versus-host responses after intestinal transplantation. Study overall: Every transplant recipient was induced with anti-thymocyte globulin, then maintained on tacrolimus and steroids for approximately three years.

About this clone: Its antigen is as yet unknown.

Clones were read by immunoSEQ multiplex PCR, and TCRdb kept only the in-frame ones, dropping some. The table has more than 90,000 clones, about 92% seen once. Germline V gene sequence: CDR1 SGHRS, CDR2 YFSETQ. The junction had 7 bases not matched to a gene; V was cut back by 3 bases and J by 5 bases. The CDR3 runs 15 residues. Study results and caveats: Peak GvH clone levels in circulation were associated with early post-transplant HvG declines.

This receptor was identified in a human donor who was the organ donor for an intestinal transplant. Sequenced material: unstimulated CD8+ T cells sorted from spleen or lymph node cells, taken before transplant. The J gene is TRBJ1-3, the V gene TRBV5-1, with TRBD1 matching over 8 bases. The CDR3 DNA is TGCGCCAGCAGCTGGACAGGGACTGCGAGAAACACCATATATTTT. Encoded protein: CASSWTGTARNTIYF.